The source of this T cell receptor (beta chain) is a study of T cell responses to AZD1222 COVID-19 vaccine. Broader study findings: Variant regions that are unmutated are reportedly the target of nearly half of spike-specific TCRs. The donor group comprised mostly white British people and more females; the analysis possibly underestimated clonal diversity.

Of note for this clone: Its antigen is currently unknown.

Germline trimming cut 1 base from V and 7 bases from J; bases unmatched to any gene: 5. This CDR3 has 15 residues. From germline, CDR1 is SNHLY and CDR2 FYNNEI. TCRdb's table, derived via immunoSEQ multiplex PCR, lists solely in-frame clones and lacks some. The sample has 90,000 to 140,000 clones, around 89% seen once. The chain links TRBV2 to TRBJ2-2; 8 nucleotides agree with TRBD1. Sequencing was performed on peripheral blood, taken on day 0 of AZD1222 vaccination. This TCR derives from an adult in good health. CDR3 DNA: TGTGCCAGCAGTGAAGACAGGGGGGCGGTCGGGGAGCTGTTTTTT. It encodes CASSEDRGAVGELFF.